Each of the 12 T cell receptor beta chains below was sequenced from the same sample in a study of cytomegalovirus exposure and HLA in healthy donors. A multiplex PCR was run with 60 Vbeta primers and 13 Jbeta primers. TCRdb's table, derived via immunoSEQ multiplex PCR, lists solely in-frame clones and lacks some. This table has 150,000 to 200,000 clones, approximately 80% appearing once. Sequencing was done on a sample of PBMCs. These receptors all stem from a man younger than 45 in good health and CMV-seropositive.

This clone showed up just once. V usage is TRBV6-5 and J usage is TRBJ2-7; D is possibly TRBD2 (7 bases). The germline CDR1 and CDR2 sequences are MNHEY and SVGAGI. There are 14 residues in the CDR3. V shed 2 bases and J shed 3 bases, with 11 bases lying between them. The CDR3 bases are TGTGCCAGCAGTTACGGAAGGGGGGGCTACGAGCAGTACTTC. As protein: CASSYGRGGYEQYF.

The V gene is TRBV4-2, the J gene TRBJ1-6; 9 nucleotides line up with TRBD1. The trim removed 3 bases at V and 9 bases at J, leaving 6 bases unmatched. CDR3 length: 15 amino acids. Germline CDR1 and CDR2: LGHNA and YNFKEQ. Written as DNA, the CDR3 is TGTGCCAGCAGCCAGAGGACAGGGGTAAGTTCACCCCTCCACTTT. The encoded protein is CASSQRTGVSSPLHF.

The chain employs TRBV5-1 and TRBJ1-2, with 9 bases identical to TRBD1. The V gene's germline CDR1 is SGHRS and CDR2 YFSETQ. Losses at the gene ends were 4 bases for V and 6 bases for J; bases not matched to a gene: 4. The length of the CDR3 is 13 residues. In DNA, the CDR3 is TGCGCCAGCAGCATTTGGACAGGGGATGGCTACACCTTC. Protein: CASSIWTGDGYTF.

This chain joins TRBV27 and TRBJ2-3, with 10 nucleotides matching TRBD2. V shed 6 bases and J 4 bases; nucleotides not matched to a gene: 7. Germline assignment: CDR1 MNHEY and CDR2 SMNVEV (reference sequence). The CDR3 contains 15 residues. CDR3 nucleotide sequence: TGTGCCAGCAGAGGGGTAGCGGGAGGCTCAGATACGCAGTATTTT. Translated: CASRGVAGGSDTQYF.

This clone occurred once. The J gene is TRBJ2-7, the V gene TRBV14; TRBD2 agrees at 8 bases. Germline CDR1 reads SGHDN; CDR2 reads FVKESK. This CDR3 is built from 16 residues. Trimming removed 0 bases from V and 4 bases from J; junction bases left unmatched: 8. CDR3 sequence (DNA): TGTGCCAGCAGCCAAGAAACTAGCGGTCCACTTTACGAGCAGTACTTC. Protein product: CASSQETSGPLYEQYF.

This rearrangement joins TRBV5-1 to TRBJ2-7; 10 bases align to TRBD2. CDR1 SGHRS and CDR2 YFSETQ come from the germline V gene. The trim removed 5 bases at V and 7 bases at J, leaving 12 bases unmatched. The CDR3 covers 15 residues. DNA of the CDR3: TGCGCCAGCAGAGTGGGGACTAGCGCGGTAGGGGAGCAGTACTTC. Translation gives CASRVGTSAVGEQYF. Combining the CDR3 with reference TRBV5-1 and TRBJ2-7 gives the whole variable domain KAGVTQTPRYLIKTRGQQVTLSCSPISGHRSVSWYQQTPGQGLQFLFEYFSETQRNKGNFPGRFSGRQFSNSRSEMNVSTLELGDSALYLCASRVGTSAVGEQYFGPGTRLTVT.

The chain carries TRBV10-3 and TRBJ1-1; D is ambiguous. The germline V gene has CDR1 ENHRY and CDR2 SYGVKD. This CDR3 comprises 12 residues. Trimming cost V 5 bases and J 1 base, with 5 bases left between them. CDR3 nucleotide sequence: TGTGCCATCAGTCAACAGAACACTGAAGCTTTCTTT. Its protein is CAISQQNTEAFF.

Regarding this clone: A read error likely explains this, since a far larger clone differs by one base. The J gene is TRBJ1-4, the V gene TRBV7-9, with TRBD1 identical over 9 bases. There are 14 residues in the CDR3. Per germline, CDR1 SEHNR and CDR2 FQNEAQ (reference sequence). V lost 5 bases and J lost 5; bases outside the gene matches: 3. This chain's CDR3 is CASSTGTGNEKLFF. The CDR3 DNA follows: TGTGCCAGCAGCACCGGGACAGGGAATGAAAAACTGTTTTTT.

In nucleotides, the CDR3 is TGTGCCAGCAGCCTATTAGCGGGCACCGGGGAGCTGTTTTTT. This codes for CASSLLAGTGELFF. The rearrangement links TRBV14 to TRBJ2-2; 7 bases align to TRBD2. The CDR3 is made up of 14 amino acids. CDR1 is SGHDN, CDR2 FVKESK, per germline. V lost 4 bases to trimming and J lost 4 bases; unmatched junction nucleotides: 3. Using reference TRBV14 and TRBJ2-2 for the parts outside the CDR3, the full variable domain is EAGVTQFPSHSVIEKGQTVTLRCDPISGHDNLYWYRRVMGKEIKFLLHFVKESKQDESGMPNNRFLAERTGGTYSTLKVQPAELEDSGVYFCASSLLAGTGELFFGEGSRLTVL.

This rearrangement joins TRBV6-1 to TRBJ1-5; TRBD1 agrees at 8 bases. There are 14 residues in the CDR3. CDR1 is MNHNS, CDR2 SASEGT, per germline. The ends lost 5 bases at V and 2 bases at J; junction bases unmatched: 2. CDR3 nucleotide sequence: TGTGCCAGCAGTCTGACAGGGGGCAATCAGCCCCAGCATTTT. Amino acid sequence: CASSLTGGNQPQHF.

This chain connects TRBV2 to TRBJ2-2; 8 bases map to TRBD1. In germline, CDR1 is SNHLY, CDR2 FYNNEI. With V trimmed by 8 bases and J by 4 bases, 9 bases remained unmatched. The CDR3 is 15 amino acids. As DNA, the CDR3 is TGTGCCAGCTCAAAGGAACAGGGGGGCACCGGGGAGCTGTTTTTT. Translation gives CASSKEQGGTGELFF.

This clone is a singleton in its sample. The rearrangement links TRBV19 to TRBJ2-5; 10 bases fit TRBD2. The V segment lost 5 bases and the J segment 4 bases; nucleotides outside the gene matches: 4. Germline values: CDR1 LNHDA, CDR2 SQIVND (reference sequence). This CDR3 has 14 residues. The CDR3, as DNA: TGTGCCAGTAGTTCACTAGCGGGACGAGAGACCCAGTACTTC. Translating it yields CASSSLAGRETQYF.